Described below is a single T cell receptor beta chain sequence and its context. What it binds is unknown. This sample was taken from a study of shared clonotypes between healthy human individuals. Study-level points and caveats: Although depth was large, rarefaction showed that sequencing of the sorted subsets was incomplete.

This CDR3 comprises 14 residues. Germline V CDR1 and CDR2: KGHSH, LQKENI. V was shortened by 3 bases and J by 0 bases, with 9 bases between the two germline ends. The data were produced by immunoSEQ multiplex PCR, yet TCRdb's version contains in-frame clones alone and is incomplete. Among approximately 1.1 million clones listed, around 78% were seen once. This receptor was obtained from a man between 18 and 29 years old in good health. Some clones in this sample may be carry-over from other donors' samples. Sequenced: memory CD4+ T cells from PBMCs. Subset specified: CD45RA-negative fraction. This chain joins TRBV18 and TRBJ2-7; D unresolved. This CDR3 reads CASSPGWSSYEQYF. The CDR3 nucleotides read TGTGCCAGCTCACCGGGGTGGAGCTCCTACGAGCAGTACTTC.